This T cell receptor beta chain was profiled in a study of CD8+CD57+ T cells in acquired aplastic anemia. Study as a whole: Yields of DNA that came from sorted CD4+ and CD8+ cells averaged roughly 3.2 ug. CD4+ cell libraries from healthy donors averaged around 11 million reads.

Trimming at V came to 7 bases and at J to 5 bases, leaving 5 bases not matched to a gene. Germline lookup yields CDR1 SGHVS and CDR2 FNYEAQ. The CDR3 extends over 14 amino acids. On this clonotype itself: Its target is unknown.

CDR3 and TCR beta VDJ profiling relied on genomic DNA as the template. TCRdb re-called the reads with MiXCR, one entry per CDR3 protein. The table lists approximately 170,000 distinct CDR3 sequences, 54% of them singletons, with about 17% in the top ten. Findings and limits, study-wide: Patients and controls shared 25 to 30 CD8+ CDR3 sequences. Controls did not differ significantly from patients in CD8+ Simpson's diversity.

V is TRBV7-6 and J is TRBJ1-6; 7 nucleotides agree with TRBD1. This receptor was taken from a human donor in good health, serving as a control. The specimen sequenced was sorted CD4+, CD8+, or CD8+CD57+ T cells (not recorded which) from PBMCs. Here the CDR3 reads CASTLGQNNSPLHF. DNA of the CDR3: TGTGCCAGCACCCTGGGACAGAATAATTCACCCCTCCACTTT.